This T cell receptor (beta chain) was recovered during a study of OX40 agonist ivuxolimab in advanced cancers. Across the study: Of mixed ages from roughly 23 to 85 and averaging 60 years, the group was about 80% male. Two cutaneous melanoma patients and one hepatocellular carcinoma patient, three in all, had partial responses. Study results and limitations: Those patients achieving a partial response at 0.1-3.0 mg/kg showed among the lowest clonal expansion.

The CDR3 is 15 residues long. CDR1 and CDR2 (germline): LNHDA, SQIVND (reference sequence). V lost 7 bases and J lost 4; bases outside the gene matches: 8. Comment on this clone: Its antigen is currently unknown.

The method was immunoSEQ multiplex PCR; TCRdb's version includes in-frame clones alone and lacks a portion of them. The data contain 77,000 or so clones, 80% to 90% of them singletons. This receptor was identified in an adult with an advanced solid tumor such as melanoma, head and neck, liver or kidney cancer. The chain is built from TRBV19 and TRBJ1-5, with 9 positions matching TRBD1. The input for sequencing was CD4+ or CD8+ T cells sorted from blood, taken in a trial of the OX40 agonist ivuxolimab. CDR3 DNA: TGTGCCAGTAACTCCGCGGGACAGGGTAATCAGCCCCAGCATTTT. Residues: CASNSAGQGNQPQHF.